The T cell receptor (beta chain) described here comes from a study of cytomegalovirus exposure and HLA in healthy donors. PCR primers comprised 60 Vbeta and 13 Jbeta primers. Generated by immunoSEQ multiplex PCR, the TCRdb table keeps only in-frame clones and is missing some. The sample shows around 50,000 clones, and about 10% sits with its ten largest clones. V shed 2 bases, J shed 2 bases, and the junction held 0 bases outside the gene matches. Germline CDR1 and CDR2: WSHSY and SAAADI. The CDR3 has 14 amino acids. The TCR originated in a woman in her fifties or sixties in good health and CMV-seropositive. The chain combines TRBV10-2 with TRBJ2-7, with 10 nucleotides matching TRBD2. The sample was PBMCs. The DNA of the CDR3 is TGCGCCAGCAGTGAGCTAGCGGGGGCCTACGAGCAGTACTTC. Amino acid sequence: CASSELAGAYEQYF.